The rows below give T cell receptor beta chains drawn from one sample of a study of T cell responses to AZD1222 COVID-19 vaccine. Clones were sequenced by immunoSEQ multiplex PCR, and TCRdb holds only the in-frame ones, with some missing. The sample records some 95,000 clones, roughly 90% being singletons. The sequenced sample was peripheral blood, obtained 28 days after the second AZD1222 dose. These receptors were obtained from an adult who received the AZD1222 COVID-19 vaccine. Each CDR3 is given with its conserved first and last residue.

J	V	CDR3
TRBJ2-7	TRBV9	CASSVRDTSYEQYF
TRBJ2-1	TRBV5-1	CASSPSTEFYIYNEQFF
TRBJ2-3	TRBV6-2/TRBV6-3	CASSYGRATDTQYF
TRBJ1-1	TRBV30	CAWSTTGGTSAFF
TRBJ2-2	TRBV6-5	CASSFTGGTGELFF
TRBJ2-3	TRBV5-1	CASSQNPGQVADTQYF
TRBJ2-1	TRBV6-2/TRBV6-3	CASSYSGPLAGFDEQFF
TRBJ1-2	TRBV19	CASSIGDRVHLRGYTF
TRBJ2-1	TRBV27	CASSSSGSSYNEQFF
TRBJ2-6	TRBV30	CAWTSGANVLTF
TRBJ2-5	TRBV6-5	CASSPRGLQETQYF
TRBJ2-1	TRBV27	CASSLGAGGNEQFF
TRBJ2-7	TRBV3-1/TRBV3-2	CASSQAGDGGVYEQYF
TRBJ1-6	TRBV2	CASSGSQGHNSPLHF
TRBJ1-5	TRBV7-2	CASSWQSYSNQPQHF
TRBJ2-3	TRBV4-1	CASRLAGASTDTQYF
TRBJ2-1	TRBV19	CASSPRTSEYNEQFF
TRBJ2-1	TRBV30	CAWSGFGERDSYNEQFF
TRBJ1-2	TRBV28	CASNTGNYGYTF
TRBJ2-3	TRBV11-3	CASSFLTWGDTQYF
TRBJ2-7	TRBV6-2/TRBV6-3	CASSRQGNEQYF
TRBJ2-5	TRBV24-1	CATSGRYGGGETQYF
TRBJ2-1	TRBV5-1	CASSNPDTYSYNEQFF
TRBJ1-1	TRBV5-5	CASSLDRGRPHTEAFF
TRBJ1-3	TRBV9	CASSVEGGNTIYF
TRBJ2-7	TRBV23-1	CASSPGQGESPVYEQYF